This T cell receptor beta chain originates from a study of metastatic and nonmetastatic thyroid tumors. Nobody among the patients had been given any treatment before thyroid surgery. TCRdb re-called the PCR reads through MiXCR. The sample comprises some 40,000 clones, about 19% of which are singletons, and roughly 13% rests with the top ten. In its sample, this clone was seen many times. The CDR3 sequence is 16 residues long. Per the germline V gene, CDR1 is SGHNT and CDR2 is YYREEE (reference sequence). Trimming removed 0 bases at V and 2 bases at J, with 12 bases between. This sequence was found in a female donor with papillary thyroid cancer or a benign thyroid nodule (not recorded which). Some clones in this sample may be carry-over from other donors' samples. The material sequenced was tumor tissue. The rearrangement joins TRBV5-4 to TRBJ2-1; the D gene could be TRBD1 or TRBD2 (5 bases each). The CDR3 loop reads CASSLGTGGTYNEQFF. CDR3 DNA sequence: TGTGCCAGCAGCTTGGGGACTGGGGGAACCTACAATGAGCAGTTCTTC. Full variable domain (remainder filled in from reference TRBV5-4 and TRBJ2-1): ETGVTQSPTHLIKTRGQQVTLRCSSQSGHNTVSWYQQALGQGPQFIFQYYREEENGRGNFPPRFSGLQFPNYSSELNVNALELDDSALYLCASSLGTGGTYNEQFFGPGTRLTVL.